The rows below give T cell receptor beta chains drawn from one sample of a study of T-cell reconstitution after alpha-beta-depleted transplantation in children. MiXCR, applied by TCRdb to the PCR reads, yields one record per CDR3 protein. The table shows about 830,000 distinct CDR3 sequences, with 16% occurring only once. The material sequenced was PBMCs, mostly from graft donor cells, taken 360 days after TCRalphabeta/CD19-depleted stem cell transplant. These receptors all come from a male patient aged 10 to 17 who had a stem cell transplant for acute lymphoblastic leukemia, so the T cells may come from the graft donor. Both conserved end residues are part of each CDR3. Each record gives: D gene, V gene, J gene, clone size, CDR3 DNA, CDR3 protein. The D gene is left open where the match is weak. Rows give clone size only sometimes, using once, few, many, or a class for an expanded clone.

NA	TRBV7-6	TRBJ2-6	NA	TGTGCCAGCAGCTCCCACCCACCAACAACGACAGGTCCATCTGGGGCCAACGTCCTGACTTTC	CASSSHPPTTTGPSGANVLTF
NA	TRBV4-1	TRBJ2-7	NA	TGCGCCAGCAGCCAAGTAGCAGGGATGGCCTACGAGCAGTACTTC	CASSQVAGMAYEQYF
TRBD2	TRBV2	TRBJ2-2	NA	TGTGCCAGCCGACCGACGACCGGGACTAGTGGCGGGGAGCTGTTTTTT	CASRPTTGTSGGELFF
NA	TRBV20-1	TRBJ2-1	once	TGCAGTGCTAATCCGGACTGGACCGTTGAGCAGTTCTTC	CSANPDWTVEQFF
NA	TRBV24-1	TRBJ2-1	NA	TGTGCCACCAGTGATTTACAGGGGACGGGACTAGGAGAGATTGAGCAGTTCTTC	CATSDLQGTGLGEIEQFF
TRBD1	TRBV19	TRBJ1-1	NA	TGTGCCAGTCGAACCTGGACAGGGGTCTTAGGCACTGAAGCTTTCTTT	CASRTWTGVLGTEAFF
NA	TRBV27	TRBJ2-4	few	TGTGCCAGCAGTCACCGACGGGACCGGGCCAAAAACATTCAGTACTTC	CASSHRRDRAKNIQYF
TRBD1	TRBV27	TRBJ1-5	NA	TGTGCCAGCAGTTTAGGGGCAGGGGGGTTCCCCCAGCATTTT	CASSLGAGGFPQHF
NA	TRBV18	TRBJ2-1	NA	TGTGCCAGCTCACTACACGGGCCACAGGGCTCCTACAATGAGCAGTTCTTC	CASSLHGPQGSYNEQFF
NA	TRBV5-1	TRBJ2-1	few	TGCGCCAGCAGCTTGGATTACGTAAACAATGAGCAGTTCTTC	CASSLDYVNNEQFF
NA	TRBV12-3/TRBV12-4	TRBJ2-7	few	TGTGCCAGCGGTCCGATTGGGACATTCTACGAGCAGTACTTC	CASGPIGTFYEQYF
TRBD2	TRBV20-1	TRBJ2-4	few	TGCAGTGCAGGGGTAGCGGGAGGGGTAGCCAAAAACATTCAGTACTTC	CSAGVAGGVAKNIQYF
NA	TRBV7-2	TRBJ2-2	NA	TGTGCCACCCAGAGGATCCTAAGTTGGTGGAACACCGGGGAGCTGTTTTTT	CATQRILSWWNTGELFF
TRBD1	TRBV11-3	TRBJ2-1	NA	TGTGCCAGCAGCCGACGGGACAGCTTCTCCTACAATGAGCAGTTCTTC	CASSRRDSFSYNEQFF
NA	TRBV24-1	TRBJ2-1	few	TGTGCCACCAGTGATTTGAGTGCTGGTCCCAGCTCCTACAATGAGCAGTTCTTC	CATSDLSAGPSSYNEQFF
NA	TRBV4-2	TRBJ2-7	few	TGTGCCAGCAGCCTTCGACAGTTTACCTACGAGCAGTACTTC	CASSLRQFTYEQYF
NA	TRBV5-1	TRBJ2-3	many	TGCGCCAGCAGCTTTCGGGAGAGGGTGACAGATACGCAGTATTTT	CASSFRERVTDTQYF
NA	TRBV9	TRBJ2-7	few	TGTGCCAGCAGCGTAGCTTCGGGGCCCCACAGGGAGCAGTACTTC	CASSVASGPHREQYF
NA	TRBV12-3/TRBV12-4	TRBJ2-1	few	TGTGCCAGCAGTTTAGCACTAGCCAGCAATGAGCAGTTCTTC	CASSLALASNEQFF
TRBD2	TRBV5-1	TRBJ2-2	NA	TGCGCCAGCTCCCTTCGGGGAGCGGGAGTGAACACCGGGGAGCTGTTTTTT	CASSLRGAGVNTGELFF
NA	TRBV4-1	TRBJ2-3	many	TGCGCCAGCAGCCAAGATGAGTTCCTAGCAGTTAGCACAGATACGCAGTATTTT	CASSQDEFLAVSTDTQYF
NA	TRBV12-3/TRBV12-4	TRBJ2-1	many	TGTGCCAGCAGCAACAGGAACAGGGATCTACGCAATGAGCAGTTCTTC	CASSNRNRDLRNEQFF
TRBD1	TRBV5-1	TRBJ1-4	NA	TGCGCCAGCAGCAACATGGGAGGGGGCCGAGGTAATGAAAAACTGTTTTTT	CASSNMGGGRGNEKLFF
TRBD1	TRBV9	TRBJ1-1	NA	TGTGCCAGCAGCGCCCTCAACTCCCTGGGGGGACAGCACACTGAAGCTTTCTTT	CASSALNSLGGQHTEAFF
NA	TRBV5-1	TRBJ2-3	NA	TGCGCCAGCAGCTTGGAACCCAGTCGCACAGATACGCAGTATTTT	CASSLEPSRTDTQYF
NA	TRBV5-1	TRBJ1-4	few	TGCGCCAGCAGTCTCGGACAGAATGAAAAACTGTTTTTT	CASSLGQNEKLFF
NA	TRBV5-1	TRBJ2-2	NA	TGCGCCAGCAGCCCCGAAGGGTCTCCGAACACCGGGGAGCTGTTTTTT	CASSPEGSPNTGELFF
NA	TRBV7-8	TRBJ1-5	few	TGTGCCAGCAGCTTAGGATTTCTAGGGCAGTTCGTCCAGCCCCAGCATTTT	CASSLGFLGQFVQPQHF
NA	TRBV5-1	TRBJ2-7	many	TGCGCCAGCAGCACCGGGACGGGCTCCTACGAGCAGTACTTC	CASSTGTGSYEQYF
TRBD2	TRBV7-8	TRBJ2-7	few	TGTGCCAGCAGCCTCCTAGCGGGACAACGCTACGAGCAGTACTTC	CASSLLAGQRYEQYF
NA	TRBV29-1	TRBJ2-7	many	TGCAGCGTCGCGATTTCAGGTTTCCACGAGCAGTACTTC	CSVAISGFHEQYF
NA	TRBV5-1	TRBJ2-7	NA	TGCGCCAGCAGCTTGGACAGGCTCGGGTACGAGCAGTACTTC	CASSLDRLGYEQYF
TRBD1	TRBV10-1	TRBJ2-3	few	TGCGCCAGCAGTGACCCCAGGGGGATAACACGCACAGATACGCAGTATTTT	CASSDPRGITRTDTQYF
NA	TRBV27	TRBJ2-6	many	TGTGCCAGCAGTCATGAGGTTGACCTCATTCGTTCTTCAGGGGCCAACGTCCTGACTTTC	CASSHEVDLIRSSGANVLTF